Below are 8 T cell receptor beta chains sequenced from a single sample in a study of a mutant IDH1 vaccine in newly diagnosed glioma. These receptors' targets are unknown. Method: immunoSEQ multiplex PCR; TCRdb's copy keeps in-frame clones and lacks some. Of about 68,000 clones in the sample, roughly 84% were seen once. Time point described: week 35, safety follow-up. Every vaccination contained 300 ug of the mutant IDH1 20-mer peptide and was paired with topical imiquimod. The starting material was PBMCs, obtained from a glioma patient whose treatment included an IDH1 peptide vaccine. These receptors were taken from a man between 18 and 35 years old with glioma.

The gene calls are TRBV2 and TRBJ1-2, with D possibly being TRBD1 (6 bases). This CDR3 contains 14 residues. Germline V CDR1 and CDR2: SNHLY, FYNNEI. V was shortened by 7 bases and J by 4 bases, with 16 bases between the two germline ends. The DNA for the CDR3 is TGTGCCAGCACCGTGGACAGAAAATCCTATGGCTACACCTTC. It is translated as CASTVDRKSYGYTF. The full variable domain, completed using reference TRBV2 and TRBJ1-2, is EPEVTQTPSHQVTQMGQEVILRCVPISNHLYFYWYRQILGQKVEFLVSFYNNEISEKSEIFDDQFSVERPDGSNFTLKIRSTKLEDSAMYFCASTVDRKSYGYTFGSGTRLTVV.

This chain uses TRBV10-2 with TRBJ2-7, with D unresolved. From germline, CDR1 is WSHSY and CDR2 SAAADI. V dropped 2 bases and J dropped 2 bases, with 10 bases sitting between them. The CDR3 runs to 14 residues. For the CDR3, the DNA is TGCGCCAGCAGTGAGACGACGGGCACCTACGAGCAGTACTTC. It translates to CASSETTGTYEQYF.

The V gene is TRBV29-1, the J gene TRBJ1-4; 8 nucleotides align to TRBD1. Germline V CDR1 and CDR2: SQVTM, ANQGSEA. The CDR3 contains 14 residues. Unmatched junction bases numbered 1, after V lost 4 bases and J lost 0 bases. The CDR3 loop is CSVGQGPTNEKLFF. The CDR3, as DNA: TGCAGCGTTGGACAGGGGCCAACTAATGAAAAACTGTTTTTT.

The rearrangement uses TRBV11-2 and TRBJ1-1; D gene ambiguous. Germline values: CDR1 SGHAT, CDR2 FQNNGV. Trimming removed 0 bases at V and 0 bases at J, with 8 bases between. This CDR3 region has 15 residues. The CDR3, as DNA: TGTGCCAGCAGCTTAGAACTCGGCATGAACACTGAAGCTTTCTTT. Translating it yields CASSLELGMNTEAFF.

V and J are TRBV27 and TRBJ2-7; D assignment may be TRBD1 or TRBD2 (5 bases each). Germline loops: CDR1 MNHEY, CDR2 SMNVEV (reference sequence). CDR3 size: 16 residues. Trimming left V 3 bases short and J 6 bases short, with 21 bases between. CDR3 DNA: TGTGCCAGCAGTTTGGGCACGGGGACCTCGAAGCGCGAGCAGTACTTC. Residues: CASSLGTGTSKREQYF.

The genes are TRBV7-2 and TRBJ2-7, with D possibly matching TRBD2 (5 bases). Trimming stripped 5 bases from V and 3 bases from J, with 8 bases between. There are 12 residues in the CDR3. Germline V lookup: CDR1 SGHTA, CDR2 FQGNSA. The CDR3 DNA sequence: TGTGCCAGCAGCCCCCGGGGCTACGAGCAGTACTTC. Amino acid sequence: CASSPRGYEQYF.

The V gene is TRBV30, the J gene TRBJ2-1; D uncertain. Per the germline V gene, CDR1 is GTSNPN and CDR2 is SVGIG (reference sequence). This CDR3 has 13 residues. Trimming shortened V by 1 base and J by 4 bases, and 8 bases separated the two germline ends. The CDR3 DNA follows: TGTGCCTGGAGTGGTGAGGTTTACAATGAGCAGTTCTTC. Protein product: CAWSGEVYNEQFF.

In DNA form, the CDR3 reads TGCGCCAGCAGCCAAGATAGAGGACAGCTTTACGAGCAGTACTTC. It yields the protein CASSQDRGQLYEQYF. The chain uses TRBV4-3 and TRBJ2-7; a weak D match, TRBD1 (6 bases). The V gene lost 0 bases and the J gene lost 4 bases, with 13 bases spanning the gap. The CDR3 runs 15 residues. The V gene's germline CDR1 is LGHNA and CDR2 YSLEER.